This note documents a single T cell receptor (beta chain) sequence. This clonotype was detected a few times. Which antigen it targets is not known. No qualities accompany the bases; no much larger clone lies one base away. Measured from the cysteine to the phenylalanine, the CDR3 is 13 residues long. Only the CDR3 DNA stays, 39 bases, in frame from base 1. V is cut by 4 bases and J by 10 bases, and the space between the germline ends is 15 bases. CDR1 and CDR2 were assigned from the germline V gene as SGDLS and YYNGEE. PBMCs were isolated by Ficoll-Paque density gradient centrifugation. The sample comes from a study of T-cell memory formation after mild COVID-19 (dated by TCRdb to about 2021). Study-wide context: TCR sequence clusters from the two donors were found to be largely donor specific. Longitudinal TCRalpha and TCRbeta repertoire sequencing tracked T-cell clones expanding and contracting after mild COVID-19 in a couple of donors. The cohort was made up of two young adult volunteers, one female and one male, who were previously healthy. On the study overall, not on this receptor specifically: Only a couple of mild cases were covered by the study, and larger cohorts that include severe cases with pre-infection samples were considered necessary. Contracting CD4+ clones were located mainly in the CM and EM memory subsets, whereas CD8+ clones were found to be enriched in EMRA. Clones that contracted from day 15 to 85 showed balanced CD4/CD8 phenotypes, whereas a second wave of clones that expanded from day 15 to 37 leaned towards CD4+. Some responding clones were found in pre-infection memory, which suggests that pre-existing cross-reactive memory T cells took part in the SARS-CoV-2 response. SARS-CoV-2 specificity of the second-wave clones peaking on day 37 was not confirmed.

Sequenced on an Illumina NovaSeq 6000. TCRalpha and TCRbeta cDNA libraries were constructed by 5'RACE with constant-segment primers, with sample barcodes and unique molecular identifiers being introduced. Trizol reagent was used to extract RNA from every sample. Library amplification was performed in two PCR steps, and a second sample barcode and Illumina TruSeq adapters were introduced in the second step. Sequencing of the libraries was done on an Illumina NovaSeq, producing 2 x 150 bp paired-end reads. On the study's bioinformatics: Demultiplexing of reads and collapsing into UMI-guided consensus sequences were performed with migec v1.2.7. Using mixcr v2.1.11, UMI consensuses were aligned to TRA and TRB V and J templates and then assembled into clonotypes. Expanded or contracted clonotypes were those called significant by both edgeR and NoisET, with noise models trained on biological replicates. edgeR calls used a false discovery rate-adjusted p below 0.01 and a log2 fold-change threshold of 1. PCA with hierarchical clustering of max-normalized trajectories of the 1000 most abundant clonotypes was used as exploratory dynamics analysis. Each responding clone was given a CD4 or CD8 phenotype based on the CD4+ and CD8+ repertoires, which had been sequenced separately. Using fastp at Q25 and MiXCR, TCRdb reprocessed the public reads and kept productive beta chains. For every CDR3 protein sequence, its rows merge into one entry that carries the most common genes and DNA. For this entry, the V and J calls and clone size follow TCRdb and not the study's own pipeline. Recorded for this sample are some 120,000 distinct CDR3 sequences; about 5.9% of them occurred a single time. The ten largest clones take up 2% to 2.5% of the sample.

The sequenced sample consisted of PBMCs or a T cell subset sorted from them (not recorded which). This TCR derives from an adult woman who had mild COVID-19 (a few samples of this study predate the infection). The sample titles of this study are shuffled in the database, so cell type and time point are left out; the donor was told from shared clones. The sequence is built from TRBV9 and TRBJ2-1; TRBD2 is a possible D gene, resting on 6 matching bases. The CDR3 loop reads CASSRTLEGEQFF. The DNA sequence reads TGTGCCAGCAGCCGGACTCTGGAGGGGGAGCAGTTCTTC.